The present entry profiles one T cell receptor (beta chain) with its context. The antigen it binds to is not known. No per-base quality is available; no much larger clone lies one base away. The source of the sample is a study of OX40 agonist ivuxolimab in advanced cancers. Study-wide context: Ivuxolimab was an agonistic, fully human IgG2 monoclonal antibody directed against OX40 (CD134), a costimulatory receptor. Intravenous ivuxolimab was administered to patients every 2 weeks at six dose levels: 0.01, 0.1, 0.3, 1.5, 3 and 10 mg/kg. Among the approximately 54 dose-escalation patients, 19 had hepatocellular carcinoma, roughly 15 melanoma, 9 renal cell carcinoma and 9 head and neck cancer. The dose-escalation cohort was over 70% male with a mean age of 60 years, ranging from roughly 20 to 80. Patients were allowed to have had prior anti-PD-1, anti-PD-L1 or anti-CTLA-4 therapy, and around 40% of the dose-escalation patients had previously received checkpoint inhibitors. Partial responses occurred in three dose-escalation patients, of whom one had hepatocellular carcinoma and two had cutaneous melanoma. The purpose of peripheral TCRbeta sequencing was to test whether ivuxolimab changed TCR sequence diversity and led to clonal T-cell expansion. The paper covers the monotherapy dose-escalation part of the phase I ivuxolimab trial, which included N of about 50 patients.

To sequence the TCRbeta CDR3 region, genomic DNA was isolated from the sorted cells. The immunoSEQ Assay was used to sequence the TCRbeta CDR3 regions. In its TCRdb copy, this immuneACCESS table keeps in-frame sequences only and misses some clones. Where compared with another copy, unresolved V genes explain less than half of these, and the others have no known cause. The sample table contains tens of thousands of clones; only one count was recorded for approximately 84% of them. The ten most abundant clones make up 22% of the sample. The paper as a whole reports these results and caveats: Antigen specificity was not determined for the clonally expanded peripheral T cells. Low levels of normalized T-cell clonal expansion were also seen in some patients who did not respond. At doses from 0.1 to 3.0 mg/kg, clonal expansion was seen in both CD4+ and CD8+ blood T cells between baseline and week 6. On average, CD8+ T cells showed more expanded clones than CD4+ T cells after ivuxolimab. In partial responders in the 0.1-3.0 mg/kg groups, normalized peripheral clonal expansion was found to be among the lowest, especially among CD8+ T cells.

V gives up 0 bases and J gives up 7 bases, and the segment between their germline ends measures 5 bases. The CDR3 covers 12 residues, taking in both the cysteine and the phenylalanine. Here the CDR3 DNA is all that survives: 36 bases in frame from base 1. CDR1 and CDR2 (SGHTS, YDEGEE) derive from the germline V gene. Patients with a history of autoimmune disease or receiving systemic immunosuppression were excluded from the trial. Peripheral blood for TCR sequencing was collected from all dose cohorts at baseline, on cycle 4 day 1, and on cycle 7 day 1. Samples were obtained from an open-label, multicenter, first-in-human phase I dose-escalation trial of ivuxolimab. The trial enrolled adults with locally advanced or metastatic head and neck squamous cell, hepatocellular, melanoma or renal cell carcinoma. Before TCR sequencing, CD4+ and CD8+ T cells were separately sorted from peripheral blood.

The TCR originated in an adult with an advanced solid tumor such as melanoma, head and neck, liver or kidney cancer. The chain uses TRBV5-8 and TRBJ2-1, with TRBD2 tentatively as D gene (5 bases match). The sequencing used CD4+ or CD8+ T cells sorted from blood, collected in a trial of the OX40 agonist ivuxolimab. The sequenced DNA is TGTGCCAGCAGCTTGGCGGGAAATGAGCAGTTCTTC. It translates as CASSLAGNEQFF.